The 30 T cell receptor beta chains presented below share a single source sample, sequenced in a study of technical replicates of blood from several donors. Assay: immunoSEQ multiplex PCR; the TCRdb copy retains only in-frame clones and omits some. Among about 60,000 clones listed, 70% to 90% were seen once. Sequenced sample: PBMCs. The receptors here all came from a human donor in good health. Some clones in this sample may be carry-over from other donors' samples.

The chain employs TRBV7-8 and TRBJ1-3; D may be TRBD1 (6 bases). With 1 base removed from V and 2 bases from J, the gap between germline ends came to 9 bases. The CDR3 loop spans 15 amino acids. Germline-derived CDR1 and CDR2 are SGHVS and FQNEAQ. The CDR3 nucleotides are TGTGCCAGCAGCTTAGTTAGGACAGCTGGAAACACCATATATTTT. Translated: CASSLVRTAGNTIYF.

This clone has just a few counts. The chain couples TRBV6-5 to TRBJ1-6, with D possibly being TRBD1 (5 bases). The CDR3 consists of 15 residues. Germline-derived CDR1 and CDR2 are MNHEY and SVGAGI. Trimming took off 7 bases at V and 9 bases at J, with 19 bases between the two ends. CDR3 sequence reads: CASTYQGPDSSPLHF. CDR3 coding DNA: TGTGCCAGCACCTACCAGGGTCCCGATTCTTCACCCCTCCACTTT.

The V and J genes are TRBV7-9 and TRBJ1-1; 7 nucleotides match TRBD1. Germline V gene data show CDR1 as SEHNR and CDR2 as FQNEAQ (reference sequence). The ends lost 6 bases at V and 1 base at J; junction bases unmatched: 5. The CDR3 totals 14 residues. The CDR3 nucleotides read TGTGCCAGCAGTCCACAGGGGACGAACACTGAAGCTTTCTTT. It encodes CASSPQGTNTEAFF.

This chain links TRBV11-2 with TRBJ2-4; perhaps TRBD1 as D (6 bases). Trimming removed 5 bases at V and 0 bases at J, with 14 bases between. The CDR3 totals 16 residues. Per germline, CDR1 SGHAT and CDR2 FQNNGV. The CDR3 DNA reads as TGTGCCAGCAGCCCTCGGACAGAACTAGCCAAAAACATTCAGTACTTC. The encoded protein is CASSPRTELAKNIQYF.

This clone has a handful of counts. The chain combines TRBV18 with TRBJ1-2; TRBD1 matches 8 bases. J lost 4 bases, V lost 3 bases, and 1 base had no gene match. This CDR3 has 13 residues. Germline CDR1 is KGHSH and CDR2 is LQKENI. CDR3 region: CASSPGTGYGYTF. The CDR3 DNA follows: TGTGCCAGCTCACCCGGGACAGGCTATGGCTACACCTTC.

The rearrangement links TRBV7-3 to TRBJ1-1; D call uncertain. This CDR3 spans 13 amino acids. V lost 0 bases, J lost 0 bases, and 2 bases lay in between. Looked up from germline, CDR1 is SGHTA and CDR2 is FQGTGA. CDR3 loop: CASSLTMNTEAFF. CDR3 coding DNA: TGTGCCAGCAGCTTAACTATGAACACTGAAGCTTTCTTT.

V is TRBV5-1 and J is TRBJ2-3; 9 nucleotides agree with TRBD2. The CDR3 spans 17 residues. The germline V gene has CDR1 SGHRS and CDR2 YFSETQ. The V and J ends lost 0 bases and 7 bases, in that order; junction bases with no gene match: 12. In nucleotides, the CDR3 is TGCGCCAGCAGCTTGGGGTTAGCGGGGGCCACGGGGAATACGCAGTATTTT. Amino acids: CASSLGLAGATGNTQYF.

This chain joins TRBV4-1 and TRBJ2-2, with 9 nucleotides matching TRBD2. Looked up from germline, CDR1 is MGHRA and CDR2 is YSYEKL. The CDR3 totals 16 residues. V trimming: 2 bases; J trimming: 4 bases; junction bases outside the gene matches: 5. DNA for the CDR3: TGCGCCAGCAGCCAAAGCCTGGGACTAGCCACCGGGGAGCTGTTTTTT. It encodes CASSQSLGLATGELFF.

V gene TRBV6-1 combines with J gene TRBJ2-7; D not certain. CDR1 and CDR2 (germline): MNHNS, SASEGT. V lost 3 bases and J lost 5, with 14 bases in between. The CDR3 sequence is 14 residues long. The CDR3 region is CASSEAAARDEQYF. In nucleotides, the CDR3 is TGTGCCAGCAGTGAGGCGGCGGCTCGGGACGAGCAGTACTTC.

J is TRBJ1-4 and V is TRBV7-9; D is undetermined. The V gene lost 1 base and the J gene lost 3 bases, with 6 bases spanning the gap. The CDR3 has 14 amino acids. Per the germline V gene, CDR1 is SEHNR and CDR2 is FQNEAQ (reference sequence). The CDR3 is CASSLGGANEKLFF. In nucleotides, the CDR3 is TGTGCCAGCAGCTTAGGCGGGGCTAATGAAAAACTGTTTTTT.

V usage is TRBV4-3 and J usage is TRBJ1-2; 8 bases agree with TRBD1. With 0 bases clipped from V and 4 bases from J, the junction kept 4 bases outside the gene matches. The CDR3 runs to 15 residues. CDR1 is LGHNA, CDR2 YSLEER, per germline. CDR3: CASSQEFGTGYGYTF. The CDR3 DNA is TGCGCCAGCAGCCAAGAGTTCGGGACAGGCTATGGCTACACCTTC.

A single count supports this clone. The chain combines TRBV5-1 with TRBJ2-7; 7 positions agree with TRBD2. Per germline, CDR1 SGHRS and CDR2 YFSETQ. The V segment lost 4 bases and the J segment 3 bases; nucleotides outside the gene matches: 7. This CDR3 has 14 residues. This CDR3 is CASSPQASGYEQYF. The DNA for the CDR3 is TGCGCCAGCAGCCCCCAGGCTAGCGGCTACGAGCAGTACTTC.

The rearrangement joins TRBV5-6 to TRBJ2-1, with 7 bases that match TRBD2. Germline CDR1 reads SGHDT; CDR2 reads YYEEEE. After removal of 5 bases from V and 6 bases from J, the junction contained 17 bases not matched to a gene. The CDR3 totals 17 residues. CDR3 nucleotides: TGTGCCAGCAGTTATTGGTTGGGGGAGGGCCTTGTCAATGAGCAGTTCTTC. It translates to CASSYWLGEGLVNEQFF.

V is TRBV28 and J is TRBJ2-7; tentatively, D is TRBD2 (7 bases). The V end was cut by 10 bases, the J end by 4 bases, with 11 bases between. The CDR3 is made up of 11 amino acids. The germline V gene encodes CDR1 MDHEN and CDR2 SYDVKM. The CDR3 is CAKGGGYEQYF. The CDR3 DNA follows: TGTGCCAAGGGAGGGGGGTACGAGCAGTACTTC.

The chain has TRBV2 and TRBJ2-6; no firm D call. Trimming took 7 bases from V and 0 from J, leaving 10 bases between them. The CDR3 spans 15 residues. Germline assignment: CDR1 SNHLY and CDR2 FYNNEI. This CDR3 is CASTPEISGANVLTF. The CDR3 DNA reads TGTGCCAGCACTCCGGAGATCTCTGGGGCCAACGTCCTGACTTTC. The full variable domain, its missing parts supplied by reference TRBV2 and TRBJ2-6, is EPEVTQTPSHQVTQMGQEVILRCVPISNHLYFYWYRQILGQKVEFLVSFYNNEISEKSEIFDDQFSVERPDGSNFTLKIRSTKLEDSAMYFCASTPEISGANVLTFGAGSRLTVL.

The rearrangement links TRBV29-1 to TRBJ1-6, with 7 bases lining up with TRBD1. After removal of 6 bases from V and 4 bases from J, the junction contained 3 bases not matched to a gene. Germline V gives CDR1 SQVTM, CDR2 ANQGSEA. The CDR3 is 13 amino acids. The CDR3 nucleotides read TGCAGCGTCCGACAGGGATATAATTCACCCCTCCACTTT. It translates to CSVRQGYNSPLHF.

The chain employs TRBV27 and TRBJ2-1; possibly TRBD1 for D (6 bases). Per the germline V gene, CDR1 is MNHEY and CDR2 is SMNVEV (reference sequence). The V end was cut by 6 bases, the J end by 0 bases, with 18 bases between. This CDR3 contains 17 residues. CDR3: CASSSPRDTASYNEQFF. DNA for the CDR3: TGTGCCAGCAGCTCCCCTCGGGACACAGCCTCCTACAATGAGCAGTTCTTC.

This sequence joins TRBV9 and TRBJ1-3; 11 positions agree with TRBD1. The CDR3 extends over 17 amino acids. V shed 3 bases, J shed 2 bases, and the junction held 7 bases outside the gene matches. The V gene's germline CDR1 is SGDLS and CDR2 YYNGEE. The CDR3 region has the DNA TGTGCCAGCAGCGCCATATGGGACAGGGGGGCTGGAAACACCATATATTTT. Its translation: CASSAIWDRGAGNTIYF.

The gene calls are TRBV18 and TRBJ1-5; perhaps TRBD1 as D (5 bases). The CDR3 has 15 residues. Germline CDR1 reads KGHSH; CDR2 reads LQKENI. V was pared by 0 bases and J by 7 bases, with 13 bases between. The CDR3 is CASSPPGGVGQPQHF. The CDR3, as DNA: TGTGCCAGCTCACCACCCGGGGGGGTTGGCCAGCCCCAGCATTTT.

The V gene is TRBV5-1, the J gene TRBJ2-7; 8 bases are shared with TRBD1. Looked up from germline, CDR1 is SGHRS and CDR2 is YFSETQ. The length of the CDR3 is 14 residues. V lost 4 bases and J lost 3; bases outside the gene matches: 6. This CDR3 is CASSPDRVGYEQYF. The CDR3 region has the DNA TGCGCCAGCAGCCCGGACAGGGTCGGCTACGAGCAGTACTTC.

The chain carries TRBV5-4 and TRBJ2-5, with TRBD2 matching 9 bases. The junction had 12 bases not matched to a gene; V was cut back by 4 bases and J by 2 bases. The CDR3 covers 17 residues. Looked up from germline, CDR1 is SGHNT and CDR2 is YYREEE (reference sequence). The CDR3 sequence is CASSTAGGGSLQETQYF. CDR3 nucleotide sequence: TGTGCCAGCAGCACCGCGGGGGGGGGCTCCCTTCAAGAGACCCAGTACTTC.

This chain uses TRBV7-2 with TRBJ2-1; TRBD2 matches 8 bases. V dropped 2 bases and J dropped 11; count of bases not matched to a gene: 8. Germline CDR1 reads SGHTA; CDR2 reads FQGNSA. The CDR3 spans 14 residues. The chain's CDR3 is CASSLREAGDKQFF. The CDR3 DNA reads TGTGCCAGCAGCTTACGGGAAGCGGGAGATAAGCAGTTCTTC.

This chain uses TRBV29-1 with TRBJ1-1; tentatively, D is TRBD1 (5 bases). Between the trimmed V and J ends, which lost 1 base and 5 bases, there was a span of 14 bases. The CDR3 extends over 14 amino acids. Germline V lookup: CDR1 SQVTM, CDR2 ANQGSEA. This CDR3 reads CSVEARRGGTEAFF. The CDR3 nucleotides read TGCAGCGTTGAAGCCAGGCGGGGGGGAACTGAAGCTTTCTTT.

The gene calls are TRBV5-1 and TRBJ1-1, with 9 bases lining up with TRBD1. CDR1 and CDR2 (germline): SGHRS, YFSETQ. V shed 4 bases and J 1 base; nucleotides not matched to a gene: 8. This CDR3 contains 16 residues. CDR3: CASSPTGGIANTEAFF. For the CDR3, the DNA is TGCGCCAGCAGCCCTACAGGGGGCATAGCGAACACTGAAGCTTTCTTT.

The chain carries TRBV5-1 and TRBJ2-1; 9 nucleotides line up with TRBD2. Germline V lookup: CDR1 SGHRS, CDR2 YFSETQ. The V gene end was trimmed by 0 bases and the J gene end by 0 bases; junction bases not matched to a gene: 1. This CDR3 has 16 amino acids. The CDR3 loop reads CASSLVSGSSYNEQFF. CDR3 sequence (DNA): TGCGCCAGCAGCTTGGTTAGCGGGAGCTCCTACAATGAGCAGTTCTTC. The complete variable domain, with remaining parts taken from reference TRBV5-1 and TRBJ2-1, reads KAGVTQTPRYLIKTRGQQVTLSCSPISGHRSVSWYQQTPGQGLQFLFEYFSETQRNKGNFPGRFSGRQFSNSRSEMNVSTLELGDSALYLCASSLVSGSSYNEQFFGPGTRLTVL.

The chain couples TRBV7-8 to TRBJ1-2, with D possibly matching TRBD1 (6 bases). V dropped 4 bases and J dropped 4 bases, with 16 bases sitting between them. Germline V gives CDR1 SGHVS, CDR2 FQNEAQ. CDR3 length: 15 residues. The CDR3 is CASSSALRGSYGYTF. The CDR3 coding sequence is TGTGCCAGCAGCTCCGCCCTCAGGGGAAGCTATGGCTACACCTTC.

The rearrangement uses TRBV7-9 and TRBJ2-5; TRBD2 matches 8 bases. The CDR3 loop spans 15 amino acids. The trim removed 2 bases at V and 5 bases at J, leaving 7 bases unmatched. CDR1 and CDR2 (germline): SEHNR, FQNEAQ (reference sequence). CDR3 nucleotide sequence: TGTGCCAGCAGCTTATACGGGAGGGCATTTGAGACCCAGTACTTC. Translating gives CASSLYGRAFETQYF.

The J gene is TRBJ2-1, the V gene TRBV7-3; 8 bases align to TRBD1. Germline V gives CDR1 SGHTA, CDR2 FQGTGA. Trimming at V came to 5 bases and at J to 8 bases, leaving 8 bases not matched to a gene. CDR3 size: 14 residues. The CDR3 loop reads CASSRGGQGDEQFF. The CDR3 DNA sequence: TGTGCCAGCAGCCGAGGCGGACAGGGTGATGAGCAGTTCTTC.

CDR3 sequence reads: CASSLAGTSSYEQYF. The DNA for the CDR3 is TGTGCCAGCAGCTTGGCCGGGACTAGCTCCTACGAGCAGTACTTC. The chain combines TRBV5-6 with TRBJ2-7; 8 bases map to TRBD2. There are 15 residues in the CDR3. Germline trimming cut 0 bases from V and 0 bases from J; bases unmatched to any gene: 2. Germline V lookup: CDR1 SGHDT, CDR2 YYEEEE.

In its sample, this clone was seen a few times. The V call is TRBV7-9, the J call TRBJ1-1; a possible D gene is TRBD1 (6 bases). Per the germline V gene, CDR1 is SEHNR and CDR2 is FQNEAQ (reference sequence). The CDR3 loop spans 13 amino acids. V was clipped by 2 bases and J by 7 bases, with 11 bases between them. The CDR3 DNA follows: TGTGCCAGCAGCTTAACAGGGTTCGGTGAAGCTTTCTTT. Translated, it gives CASSLTGFGEAFF.